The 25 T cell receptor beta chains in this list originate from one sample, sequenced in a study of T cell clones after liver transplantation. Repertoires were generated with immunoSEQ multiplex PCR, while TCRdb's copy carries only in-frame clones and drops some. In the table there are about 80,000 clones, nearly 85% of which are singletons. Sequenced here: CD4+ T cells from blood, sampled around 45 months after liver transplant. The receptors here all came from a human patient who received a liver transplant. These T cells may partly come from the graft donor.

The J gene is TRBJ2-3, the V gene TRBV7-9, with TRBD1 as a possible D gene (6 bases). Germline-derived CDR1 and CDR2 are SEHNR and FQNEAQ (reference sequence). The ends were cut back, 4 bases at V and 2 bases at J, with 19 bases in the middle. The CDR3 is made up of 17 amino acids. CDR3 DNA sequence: TGTGCCAGCAGCTCTTCCCGAGGGGACACCTTCACAGATACGCAGTATTTT. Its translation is CASSSSRGDTFTDTQYF.

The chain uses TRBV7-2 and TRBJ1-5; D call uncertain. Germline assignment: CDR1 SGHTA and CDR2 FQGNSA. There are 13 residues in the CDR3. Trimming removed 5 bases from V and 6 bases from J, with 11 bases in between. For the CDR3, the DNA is TGTGCCAGCAGCCTAGGGTGGACTCAGCCCCAGCATTTT. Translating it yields CASSLGWTQPQHF.

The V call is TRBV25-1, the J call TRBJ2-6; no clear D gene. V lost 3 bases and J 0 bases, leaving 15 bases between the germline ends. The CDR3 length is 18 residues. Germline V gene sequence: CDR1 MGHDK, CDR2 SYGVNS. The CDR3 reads CASSDGRHLSSGANVLTF. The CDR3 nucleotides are TGTGCCAGCAGTGATGGTCGGCACCTATCCTCTGGGGCCAACGTCCTGACTTTC. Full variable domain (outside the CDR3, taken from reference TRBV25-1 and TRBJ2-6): EADIYQTPRYLVIGTGKKITLECSQTMGHDKMYWYQQDPGMELHLIHYSYGVNSTEKGDLSSESTVSRIRTEHFPLTLESARPSHTSQYLCASSDGRHLSSGANVLTFGAGSRLTVL.

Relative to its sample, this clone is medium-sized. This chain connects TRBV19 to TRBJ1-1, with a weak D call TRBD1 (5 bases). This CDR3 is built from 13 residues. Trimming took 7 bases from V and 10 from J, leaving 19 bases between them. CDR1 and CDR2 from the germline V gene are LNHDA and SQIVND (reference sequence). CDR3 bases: TGTGCCAGTAAGGGCACGGGGGGTATTGCAGCTTTCTTT. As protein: CASKGTGGIAAFF.

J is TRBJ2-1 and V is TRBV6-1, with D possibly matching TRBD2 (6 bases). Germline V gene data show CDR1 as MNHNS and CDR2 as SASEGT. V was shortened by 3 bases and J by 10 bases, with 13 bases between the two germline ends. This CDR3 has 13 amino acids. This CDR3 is CASSDIGRREQFF. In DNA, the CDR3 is TGTGCCAGCAGTGACATAGGGAGGCGAGAGCAGTTCTTC.

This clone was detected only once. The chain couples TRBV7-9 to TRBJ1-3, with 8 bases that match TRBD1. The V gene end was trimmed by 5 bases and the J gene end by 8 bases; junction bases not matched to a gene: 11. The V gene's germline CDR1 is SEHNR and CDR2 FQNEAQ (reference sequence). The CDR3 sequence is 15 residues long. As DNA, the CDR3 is TGTGCCAGCAGCACCGGACAGGGATTGGGGGACACCATATATTTT. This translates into CASSTGQGLGDTIYF. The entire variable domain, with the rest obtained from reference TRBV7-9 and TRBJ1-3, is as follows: DTGVSQNPRHKITKRGQNVTFRCDPISEHNRLYWYRQTLGQGPEFLTYFQNEAQLEKSRLLSDRFSAERPKGSFSTLEIQRTEQGDSAMYLCASSTGQGLGDTIYFGEGSWLTVV.

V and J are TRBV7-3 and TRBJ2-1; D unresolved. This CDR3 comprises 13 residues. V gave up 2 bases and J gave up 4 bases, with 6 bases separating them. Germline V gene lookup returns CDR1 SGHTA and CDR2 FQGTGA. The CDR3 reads CASSLERYNEQFF. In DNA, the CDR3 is TGTGCCAGCAGCTTAGAAAGGTACAATGAGCAGTTCTTC.

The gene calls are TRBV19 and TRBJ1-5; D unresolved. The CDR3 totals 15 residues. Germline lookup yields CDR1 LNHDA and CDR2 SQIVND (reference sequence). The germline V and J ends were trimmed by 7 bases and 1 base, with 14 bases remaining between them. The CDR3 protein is CASKASERSNQPQHF. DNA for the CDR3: TGTGCCAGTAAGGCAAGTGAGAGGAGCAATCAGCCCCAGCATTTT. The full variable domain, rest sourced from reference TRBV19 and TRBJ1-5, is DGGITQSPKYLFRKEGQNVTLSCEQNLNHDAMYWYRQDPGQGLRLIYYSQIVNDFQKGDIAEGYSVSREKKESFPLTVTSAQKNPTAFYLCASKASERSNQPQHFGDGTRLSIL.

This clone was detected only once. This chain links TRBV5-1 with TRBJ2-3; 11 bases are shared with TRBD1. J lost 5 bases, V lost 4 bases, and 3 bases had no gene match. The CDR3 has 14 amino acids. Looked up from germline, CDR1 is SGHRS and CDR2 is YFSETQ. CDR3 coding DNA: TGCGCCAGCAGCCTGGACAGGGGGCAAGATACGCAGTATTTT. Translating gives CASSLDRGQDTQYF.

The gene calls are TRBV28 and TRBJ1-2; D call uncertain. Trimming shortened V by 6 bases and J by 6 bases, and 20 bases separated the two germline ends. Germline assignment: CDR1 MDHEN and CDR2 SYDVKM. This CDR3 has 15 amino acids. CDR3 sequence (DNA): TGTGCCAGCAGACCAATCCGGCCGAGTCGTAATGGCTACACCTTC. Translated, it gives CASRPIRPSRNGYTF.

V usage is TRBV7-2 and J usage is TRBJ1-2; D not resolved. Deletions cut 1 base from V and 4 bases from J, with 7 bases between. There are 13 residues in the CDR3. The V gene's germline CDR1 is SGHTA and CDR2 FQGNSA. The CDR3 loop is CASSLEAFYGYTF. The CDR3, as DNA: TGTGCCAGCAGCTTAGAGGCATTCTATGGCTACACCTTC.

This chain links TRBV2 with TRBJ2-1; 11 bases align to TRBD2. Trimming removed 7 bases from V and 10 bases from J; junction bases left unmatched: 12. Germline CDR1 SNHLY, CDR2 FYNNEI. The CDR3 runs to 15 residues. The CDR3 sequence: CASMFGSGRADEQFF. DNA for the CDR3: TGTGCCAGCATGTTTGGTAGCGGGAGGGCCGACGAGCAGTTCTTC.

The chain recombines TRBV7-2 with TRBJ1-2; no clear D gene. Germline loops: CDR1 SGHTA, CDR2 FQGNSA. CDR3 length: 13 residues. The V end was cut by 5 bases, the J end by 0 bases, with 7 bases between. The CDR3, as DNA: TGTGCCAGCAGCCTCCAGCCTAACTATGGCTACACCTTC. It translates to CASSLQPNYGYTF.

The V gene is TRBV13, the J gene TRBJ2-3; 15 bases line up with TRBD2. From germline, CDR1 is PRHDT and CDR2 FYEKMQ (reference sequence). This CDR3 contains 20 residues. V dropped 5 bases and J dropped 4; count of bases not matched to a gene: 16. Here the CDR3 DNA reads TGTGCCAGCAGCGGGCCGGGACTAGCGGGAGGCCTAGGATCCGCAGATACGCAGTATTTT. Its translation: CASSGPGLAGGLGSADTQYF.

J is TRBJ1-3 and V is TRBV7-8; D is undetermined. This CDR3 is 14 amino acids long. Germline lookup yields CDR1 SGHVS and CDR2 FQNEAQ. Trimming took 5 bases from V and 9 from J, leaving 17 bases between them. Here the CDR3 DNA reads TGTGCCAGCAGCCCCCGGGCCCGCGTCGGCACCATATATTTT. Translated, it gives CASSPRARVGTIYF.

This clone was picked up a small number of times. The CDR3 loop is CAISPGLAGDNEQFF. The CDR3 region has the DNA TGTGCCATCAGCCCGGGACTAGCGGGGGACAATGAGCAGTTCTTC. The rearrangement joins TRBV10-3 to TRBJ2-1, with 14 bases matching TRBD2. The germline V gene encodes CDR1 ENHRY and CDR2 SYGVKD. This CDR3 is 15 amino acids long. Trimming cost V 6 bases and J 5 bases; bases outside gene matches: 3.

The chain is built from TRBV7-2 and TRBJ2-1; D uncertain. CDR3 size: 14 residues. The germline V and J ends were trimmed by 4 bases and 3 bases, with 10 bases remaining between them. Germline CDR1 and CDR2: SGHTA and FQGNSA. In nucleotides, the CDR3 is TGTGCCAGCAGCTGGCCCACTCGCTACAATGAGCAGTTCTTC. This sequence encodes CASSWPTRYNEQFF.

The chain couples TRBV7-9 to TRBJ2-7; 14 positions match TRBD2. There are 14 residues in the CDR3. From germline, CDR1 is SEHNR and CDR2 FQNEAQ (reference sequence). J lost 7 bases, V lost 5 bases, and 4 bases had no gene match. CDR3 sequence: CASSGTSGSREQYF. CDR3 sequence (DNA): TGTGCCAGCAGCGGGACTAGCGGGAGTAGGGAGCAGTACTTC.

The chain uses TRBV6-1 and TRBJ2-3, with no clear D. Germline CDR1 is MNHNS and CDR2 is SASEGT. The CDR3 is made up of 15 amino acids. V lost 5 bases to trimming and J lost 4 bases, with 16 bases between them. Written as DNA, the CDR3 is TGTGCCAGCAGTCGTTCACCGACGGGTGCAGATACGCAGTATTTT. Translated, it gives CASSRSPTGADTQYF.

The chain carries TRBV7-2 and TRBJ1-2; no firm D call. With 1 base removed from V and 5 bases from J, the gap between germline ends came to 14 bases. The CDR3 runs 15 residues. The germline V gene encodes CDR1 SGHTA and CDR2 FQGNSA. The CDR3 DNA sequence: TGTGCCAGCAGCTTAGAAGGTAGAGTGGATTATGGCTACACCTTC. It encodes CASSLEGRVDYGYTF.

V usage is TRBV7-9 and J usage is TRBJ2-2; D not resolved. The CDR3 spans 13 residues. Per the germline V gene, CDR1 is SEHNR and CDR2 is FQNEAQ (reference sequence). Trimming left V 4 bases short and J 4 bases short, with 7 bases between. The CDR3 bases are TGTGCCAGCAGCTCGGCTTCCACCGGGGAGCTGTTTTTT. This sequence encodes CASSSASTGELFF.

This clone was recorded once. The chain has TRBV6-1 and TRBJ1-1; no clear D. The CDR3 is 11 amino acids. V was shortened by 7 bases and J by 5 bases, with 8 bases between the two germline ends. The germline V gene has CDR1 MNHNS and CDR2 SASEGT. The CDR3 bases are TGTGCCAGCACCCCTAAGACTGAAGCTTTCTTT. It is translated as CASTPKTEAFF.

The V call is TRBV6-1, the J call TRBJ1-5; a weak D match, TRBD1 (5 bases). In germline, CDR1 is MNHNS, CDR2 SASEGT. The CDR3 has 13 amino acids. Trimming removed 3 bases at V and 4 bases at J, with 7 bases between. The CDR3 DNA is TGTGCCAGCAGTGACCAGGGTAATCAGCCCCAGCATTTT. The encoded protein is CASSDQGNQPQHF.

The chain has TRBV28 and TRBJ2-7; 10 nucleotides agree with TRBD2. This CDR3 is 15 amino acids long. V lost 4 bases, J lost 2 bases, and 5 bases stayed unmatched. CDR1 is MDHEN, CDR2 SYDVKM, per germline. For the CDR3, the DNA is TGTGCCAGCAGTTCCTGGACTAGCGGCCCCTACGAGCAGTACTTC. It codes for CASSSWTSGPYEQYF. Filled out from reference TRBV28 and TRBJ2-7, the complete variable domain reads DVKVTQSSRYLVKRTGEKVFLECVQDMDHENMFWYRQDPGLGLRLIYFSYDVKMKEKGDIPEGYSVSREKKERFSLILESASTNQTSMYLCASSSWTSGPYEQYFGPGTRLTVT.

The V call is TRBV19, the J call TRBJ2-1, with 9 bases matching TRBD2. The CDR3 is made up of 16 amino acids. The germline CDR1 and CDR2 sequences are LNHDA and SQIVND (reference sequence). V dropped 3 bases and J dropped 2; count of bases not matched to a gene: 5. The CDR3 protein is CASSMKPSGAYNEQFF. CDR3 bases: TGTGCCAGTAGTATGAAGCCTAGCGGGGCCTACAATGAGCAGTTCTTC.